This T cell receptor (beta chain) was sequenced for a study of blood T cell repertoires in COVID-19. Study background: Donors in the United States, Italy and Spain gave samples during acute or convalescent COVID-19. Sources were T cells, B-cell-depleted T cells, or PBMCs; the material itself was cDNA or gDNA.

As originally analysed: Estimation of nucleated cell counts relied on the amplification of reference gene primers. The table came from immunoSEQ multiplex PCR; TCRdb's copy has only in-frame clones and leaves some out. The DNA gave D and trimming, while V, J and clone size come from that table. The sample lists around 74,000 clones; 90% were seen once. The CDR3 consists of 14 residues. V lost 3 bases and J lost 7; bases outside the gene matches: 9. The germline V gene encodes CDR1 LGHDT and CDR2 YNNKEL (reference sequence). The chain employs TRBV3-1 (or the pseudogene TRBV3-2) and TRBJ2-7; 7 nucleotides align to TRBD1. This TCR was recovered from a woman aged 80 or over with active or convalescent COVID-19. What was sequenced was peripheral blood. For the CDR3, the DNA is TGTGCCAGCAGCCAGGTAGAGGGGGCAGGAGAGCAGTACTTC. Amino acid sequence: CASSQVEGAGEQYF.